This T cell receptor beta chain is drawn from a study of blood T cell repertoires in COVID-19. Looking at the study overall: Sites across the United States, Italy and Spain contributed samples from acute and convalescent COVID-19. Nucleic acid was either cDNA or gDNA, and it came from T cells, B-cell-depleted T cells, or PBMCs.

As handled by the study authors: Amplification with reference gene primers provided the estimates of nucleated cell counts. Sequencing was performed with immunoSEQ multiplex PCR; in TCRdb, only in-frame clones are kept and a portion is missing. V and J calls plus clone size are reproduced from that table; the DNA served to infer D and trimming. The sample has 150,000 or so clones, 65% to 85% seen once; the top ten hold 4%. With 7 bases removed from V and 4 bases from J, the gap between germline ends came to 10 bases. The CDR3 consists of 12 residues. Germline lookup yields CDR1 LNHDA and CDR2 SQIVND (reference sequence).

Material: peripheral blood. This clonotype was sampled from a woman in her sixties or seventies with acute or convalescent COVID-19. The V and J genes are TRBV19 and TRBJ1-2, with a tentative D call TRBD1 (5 bases). Written as DNA, the CDR3 is TGTGCCAGTACACCAGGGATCTATGGCTACACCTTC. Translating gives CASTPGIYGYTF.